Listed below are T cell receptor beta chains from one sample, sequenced in a study of shared clonotypes between healthy human individuals. Method: immunoSEQ multiplex PCR; TCRdb's copy keeps in-frame clones and lacks some. Seen here are some 2 million clones, approximately 94% observed once, and the top ten hold around 1.1%. Sequenced material: naive CD8+ T cells sorted from blood. These receptors were obtained from a man younger than 30 in good health. Each CDR3 is given with its conserved first and last residue. The D gene is left open where the match is weak. Clone size is not always given. Where it is, it says once, few, many or a class for expanded clones.

>TRBD1|.|TRBJ2-6|TRBV25-1
TGTGCCAGCAGTCAAAGGACAGGGGGGAGCTCTGGGGCCAACGTCCTGACTTTC
CASSQRTGGSSGANVLTF
>.|.|TRBJ2-2|TRBV4-1
TGCGCCAGCAGCCAAGTTACAACCGGGGAGCTGTTTTTT
CASSQVTTGELFF
>.|.|TRBJ2-5|TRBV19
TGTGCCAGTAGTATAGATGGCGAGGAGACCCAGTACTTC
CASSIDGEETQYF
>.|.|TRBJ2-7|TRBV4-1
TGCGCCAGCAGAGAACCGGGACATCCTGAGTCCGAGCAGTACTTC
CASREPGHPESEQYF
>TRBD1|.|TRBJ2-7|TRBV27
TGTGCCAGCAGTTTTATCGCAGGAGGACTGAGGGGGCCTTACTACGAGCAGTACTTC
CASSFIAGGLRGPYYEQYF
>TRBD1|.|TRBJ1-2|TRBV7-9
TGTGCCAGCAGCGACTTATTTGGCCAACAGGGGCACTATGGCTACACCTTC
CASSDLFGQQGHYGYTF
>TRBD1|.|TRBJ2-2|TRBV6-5
TGTGCCAGCAGTCCCTCGGGACAGGCAGGTGGGGAGCTGTTTTTT
CASSPSGQAGGELFF
>.|.|TRBJ2-7|TRBV7-9
TGTGCCAGCAGCTGGGGAACGTACTACGAGCAGTACTTC
CASSWGTYYEQYF
>.|.|TRBJ1-1|TRBV4-2
TGTGCCAGCAGCCCTGGATCCCTGAACACTGAAGCTTTCTTT
CASSPGSLNTEAFF
>.|.|TRBJ2-7|TRBV2
TGTGCCAGCAAGAGCGGGTACCTCTCCTACGAGCAGTACTTC
CASKSGYLSYEQYF
>TRBD1|.|TRBJ2-7|TRBV7-9
TGTGCCAGCAGCTCGGACAGGGGTTACGAGCAGTACTTC
CASSSDRGYEQYF
>TRBD1|.|TRBJ1-2|TRBV6-5
TGTGCCAGCAGTATTTCAGGGGGTAGTGGCTACACCTTC
CASSISGGSGYTF
>.|.|TRBJ2-7|TRBV11-3
TGTGCCAGCAGCTTAGAGCGGATAATTAGCTCCTACGAGCAGTACTTC
CASSLERIISSYEQYF
>TRBD2|.|TRBJ2-3|TRBV29-1
TGCAGCGTTGAACGACTAGCGGGGGGCGATGATACGCAGTATTTT
CSVERLAGGDDTQYF
>TRBD1|few|TRBJ2-7|TRBV4-1
TGCGCCAGCAGCCCGGGACAGGGTTCCTACGAGCAGTACTTC
CASSPGQGSYEQYF
>TRBD1|.|TRBJ2-2|TRBV2
TGTGCCAGCAGTGTCGGTCAGGGGGCATCGGGGGAGCTGTTTTTT
CASSVGQGASGELFF
>.|.|TRBJ1-5|TRBV11-2
TGTGCCAGCTCCAGGACAGATTATCAGCCCCAGCATTTT
CASSRTDYQPQHF
>TRBD1|.|TRBJ2-1|TRBV28
TGTGCCAGCAGCCCGTCGACAGGGGTCAATGAGCAGTTCTTC
CASSPSTGVNEQFF